The 20 T cell receptor beta chains in this list originate from one sample, sequenced in a study of T cell responses to AZD1222 COVID-19 vaccine (dated by TCRdb to the early 2020s). Libraries were prepared through the immunoSEQ multiplex PCR assay. Imported from immuneACCESS, the table was reduced by TCRdb to in-frame sequences with V and J called. These copies leave out some clones; in studies compared against another copy, an unresolved V gene accounts for under half, and the cause of the remainder is not known. In this sample the table shows 100,000 to 120,000 clones, around 89% of which occur a single time. The ten largest clones represent about 6.5% of the sample. The time point label, as the study defines it: about 28 days (+/-7) after the second vaccine dose. The source was peripheral blood, collected 28 days after the second AZD1222 dose. These receptors were taken from an adult who received the AZD1222 COVID-19 vaccine.

V usage is TRBV5-1 and J usage is TRBJ1-2; 8 nucleotides match TRBD1. Germline V gives CDR1 SGHRS, CDR2 YFSETQ. V trimming: 5 bases; J trimming: 2 bases; junction bases outside the gene matches: 5. There are 14 residues in the CDR3. The CDR3 DNA follows: TGCGCCAGCAGACAGGACAGGGCAAACTATGGCTACACCTTC. It is translated as CASRQDRANYGYTF.

The table lists this clone with a few counts. A read error may account for a junction end that differs from germline. J is TRBJ2-4 and V is TRBV7-9; 9 bases fit TRBD1. Per the germline V gene, CDR1 is SEHNR and CDR2 is FQNEAQ (reference sequence). This CDR3 contains 12 residues. Here the CDR3 reads CASSSAGTGSCF. CDR3 bases: TGTGCCAGCAGCTCAGCCGGGACAGGGAGTTGTTTC.

This clone has just a few counts. V gene TRBV7-2 combines with J gene TRBJ2-3; D remains ambiguous. Trimming took off 4 bases at V and 2 bases at J, with 4 bases between the two ends. The CDR3 is made up of 12 amino acids. CDR1 SGHTA and CDR2 FQGNSA come from the germline V gene. CDR3 loop: CASSSNTDTQYF. For the CDR3, the DNA is TGTGCCAGCAGCTCAAACACAGATACGCAGTATTTT.

This chain connects TRBV7-9 to TRBJ1-1; D is undetermined. The CDR3 length is 12 residues. Germline CDR1 is SEHNR and CDR2 is FQNEAQ (reference sequence). Trimming pared 6 bases from V and 5 bases from J, leaving 10 bases between. In DNA form, the CDR3 reads TGTGCCAGCAGGGTTGGGGATACTGAAGCTTTCTTT. This translates into CASRVGDTEAFF.

The chain carries TRBV6-2 or TRBV6-3 and TRBJ2-1; 8 bases fit TRBD2. The CDR3 is 15 amino acids. Losses at the gene ends were 4 bases for V and 2 bases for J; bases not matched to a gene: 4. Per the germline V gene, CDR1 is MNHEY and CDR2 is SVGEGT. The CDR3 nucleotides are TGTGCCAGCAGTTGGGGCGGGGGGCCCTACAATGAGCAGTTCTTC. Its translation: CASSWGGGPYNEQFF.

CDR3 amino acids: CASSLGGAQPQHF. CDR3 coding DNA: TGTGCCAGCAGTTTAGGGGGGGCTCAGCCCCAGCATTTT. This sequence joins TRBV12-3 or TRBV12-4 and TRBJ1-5; D might be TRBD1 (6 bases). V lost 1 base and J 6 bases, leaving 7 bases between the germline ends. The CDR3 spans 13 residues.

The chain uses TRBV11-3 and TRBJ2-1, with 9 bases lining up with TRBD1. The germline V gene encodes CDR1 SGHNT and CDR2 YENEEA. The V and J ends lost 5 bases and 8 bases, in that order; junction bases with no gene match: 10. The CDR3 is 15 amino acids. The CDR3 nucleotides are TGTGCCAGCAGCCCCGGGACAGGGTCCGTCGATGAGCAGTTCTTC. Translated, it gives CASSPGTGSVDEQFF.

The chain combines TRBV7-2 with TRBJ2-3; D may be TRBD2 (6 bases). V shed 3 bases and J shed 0 bases, with 19 bases lying between them. This CDR3 spans 18 amino acids. Germline CDR1 is SGHTA and CDR2 is FQGNSA. The CDR3 here is CASSLLSRLEASTDTQYF. CDR3 sequence (DNA): TGTGCCAGCAGCTTGCTCTCCCGACTAGAGGCTAGCACAGATACGCAGTATTTT.

The chain combines TRBV12-3 or TRBV12-4 with TRBJ1-2; TRBD1 is a possible D gene (6 bases). CDR3 length: 13 amino acids. V was cut by 6 bases and J by 3 bases, with 11 bases left in between. DNA of the CDR3: TGTGCCAGCAGCGAACAGGGTGACTATGGCTACACCTTC. This gives the protein CASSEQGDYGYTF.

The sample holds one count of this clone. V is TRBV5-1 and J is TRBJ2-2; possibly TRBD2 for D (5 bases). The CDR3 extends over 15 amino acids. The germline V and J ends were trimmed by 0 bases and 5 bases, with 11 bases remaining between them. The germline V gene encodes CDR1 SGHRS and CDR2 YFSETQ. This CDR3 is CASSLVLAETGELFF. The CDR3 nucleotides are TGCGCCAGCAGCTTGGTCCTAGCTGAAACCGGGGAGCTGTTTTTT.

This chain links TRBV2 with TRBJ2-7, with a tentative D call TRBD1 (6 bases). The CDR3 spans 14 residues. The germline CDR1 and CDR2 sequences are SNHLY and FYNNEI. V shed 6 bases and J shed 2 bases, with 14 bases lying between them. The CDR3 sequence is CASRFQGNTYEQYF. In DNA form, the CDR3 reads TGTGCCAGCAGGTTCCAGGGGAATACCTACGAGCAGTACTTC.

The rearrangement links TRBV10-3 to TRBJ1-5; TRBD1 might be the D (6 bases). The germline V gene has CDR1 ENHRY and CDR2 SYGVKD. V lost 3 bases, J lost 9 bases, and 12 bases lay in between. The CDR3 extends over 13 amino acids. The CDR3 loop reads CAISDQGILPQHF. CDR3 nucleotide sequence: TGTGCCATCAGTGACCAGGGGATACTGCCCCAGCATTTT.

The V call is TRBV7-2, the J call TRBJ2-3; D is perhaps TRBD1 (5 bases). V was shortened by 1 base and J by 7 bases, with 9 bases between the two germline ends. The CDR3 contains 13 residues. The germline gives CDR1 SGHTA, CDR2 FQGNSA. As DNA, the CDR3 is TGTGCCAGCAGCTTAGAACAGGCATATACGCAGTATTTT. The encoded protein is CASSLEQAYTQYF.

CDR3 residues: CAISQQGTEAFF. The CDR3 DNA sequence: TGTGCCATCAGCCAACAGGGCACTGAAGCTTTCTTT. This sequence joins TRBV10-3 and TRBJ1-1; maybe TRBD1 (6 bases). Trimming pared 6 bases from V and 4 bases from J, leaving 9 bases between. The CDR3 has 12 residues. The germline V gene encodes CDR1 ENHRY and CDR2 SYGVKD.

The chain combines TRBV4-2 with TRBJ1-3, with D uncertain. The germline CDR1 and CDR2 sequences are LGHNA and YNFKEQ. The CDR3 has 15 amino acids. Between the trimmed V and J ends, which lost 4 bases and 2 bases, there was a span of 12 bases. CDR3 coding DNA: TGTGCCAGCAGCCCTCTCGAGGGAACTGGAAACACCATATATTTT. Protein: CASSPLEGTGNTIYF.

V and J are TRBV7-9 and TRBJ2-5, with 11 bases aligning to TRBD2. Germline CDR1 reads SEHNR; CDR2 reads FQNEAQ (reference sequence). CDR3 length equals 16 residues. V lost 5 bases to trimming and J lost 5 bases; unmatched junction nucleotides: 10. As DNA, the CDR3 is TGTGCCAGCAGCACAGGGACTAGCGGCCTCGGGGAGACCCAGTACTTC. It specifies CASSTGTSGLGETQYF.

This chain connects TRBV6-5 to TRBJ2-7, with 8 bases identical to TRBD2. Germline V CDR1 and CDR2: MNHEY, SVGAGI. Trimming removed 0 bases from V and 6 bases from J; junction bases left unmatched: 10. This CDR3 is built from 16 residues. The CDR3 loop reads CASSYSSGGGRCEQYF. DNA for the CDR3: TGTGCCAGCAGTTACTCGAGCGGCGGGGGGCGATGCGAGCAGTACTTC.

The chain has TRBV27 and TRBJ1-6, with TRBD1 matching 9 bases. The CDR3 is made up of 18 amino acids. Per germline, CDR1 MNHEY and CDR2 SMNVEV (reference sequence). J was trimmed by 8 bases and V by 3 bases; bases with no gene match: 14. The DNA for the CDR3 is TGTGCCAGCAGTTTTTATAGAACCGGGACAGGGAGTTATTCACCCCTCCACTTT. This codes for CASSFYRTGTGSYSPLHF.

This chain connects TRBV14 to TRBJ1-6; D possibly corresponds to TRBD1 (5 bases). Germline values: CDR1 SGHDN, CDR2 FVKESK. The CDR3 has 14 amino acids. Trimming removed 4 bases from V and 7 bases from J, with 11 bases in between. The CDR3 loop is CASSRGVSNSPLHF. The CDR3 DNA follows: TGTGCCAGCAGCCGAGGGGTCTCAAATTCACCCCTCCACTTT.

About this clone: One end of the junction fails to match germline, which may point to a read error. The rearrangement uses TRBV20-1 and TRBJ1-1; D gene uncertain. This CDR3 region has 12 residues. Germline CDR1 reads DFQATT; CDR2 reads SNEGSKA (reference sequence). The CDR3 bases are TGCAGTGCTAGTTCCCTGAACGCTGAAGCTTTCTTT. It is translated as CSASSLNAEAFF.